This T cell receptor (beta chain) originates from a study of T cell responses to AZD1222 COVID-19 vaccine. Study background: Second doses were pooled across both intervals (about 4 or about 12 weeks).

CDR3 length equals 14 residues. CDR1 and CDR2 (germline): KGHSH, LQKENI. J lost 3 bases, V lost 8 bases, and 8 bases had no gene match. Profiling relied on immunoSEQ multiplex PCR, and the TCRdb table lists in-frame clones only, not all of them. The sample records around 100,000 clones, about nine tenths being singletons. The chain is built from TRBV18 and TRBJ2-3; 7 nucleotides agree with TRBD1. The sequence was obtained from an adult in good health. Sequenced here: peripheral blood, sampled on day 0 of AZD1222 vaccination. CDR3 in DNA: TGTGCCAGCGACCTCAGGGGGATAACAGATACGCAGTATTTT. Translating gives CASDLRGITDTQYF.